The 14 T cell receptor beta chains listed next were all sequenced from one sample in a study of response to subunit inactivated influenza vaccine. Each CDR3 protein is one row after TCRdb ran MiXCR on the RT-PCR reads. The repertoire holds approximately 530,000 distinct CDR3 sequences, with approximately 7.7% as singletons. The specimen was PBMCs from blood, collected less than 25 months after vaccination. Source of these receptors: a man between 50 and 75 years old who received an inactivated influenza vaccine.

At least ten counts were recorded for this clonotype. This chain links TRBV7-7 with TRBJ2-1; 10 nucleotides agree with TRBD2. V lost 1 base to trimming and J lost 11 bases; unmatched junction nucleotides: 2. The CDR3 loop spans 13 amino acids. The germline CDR1 and CDR2 sequences are SSHAT and FNYEAQ (reference sequence). The CDR3 loop is CASSLELAGQQFF. The CDR3 DNA is TGTGCCAGCAGCTTAGAACTAGCGGGACAGCAGTTCTTC.

This clonotype came up many times. This sequence joins TRBV11-3 and TRBJ2-1, with D perhaps TRBD1 (5 bases). This CDR3 has 14 residues. Germline V lookup: CDR1 SGHNT, CDR2 YENEEA. V lost 4 bases and J lost 7, with 14 bases in between. CDR3 protein: CASSSTVAANEQFF. The DNA for the CDR3 is TGTGCCAGCAGCTCGACAGTGGCCGCTAATGAGCAGTTCTTC.

The rearrangement links TRBV20-1 to TRBJ1-3; TRBD1 matches at 8 bases. Germline V CDR1 and CDR2: DFQATT, SNEGSKA (reference sequence). The CDR3 loop spans 14 amino acids. The junction had 2 bases not matched to a gene; V was cut back by 0 bases and J by 4 bases. As DNA, the CDR3 is TGCAGTGCTAGAGAGGGGACAGGAGGAAACACCATATATTTT. It yields the protein CSAREGTGGNTIYF.

This clonotype was observed a handful of times. This rearrangement joins TRBV27 to TRBJ2-1, with D possibly matching TRBD1 (6 bases). This CDR3 is built from 19 residues. V was clipped by 0 bases and J by 2 bases, with 20 bases between them. Germline lookup yields CDR1 MNHEY and CDR2 SMNVEV (reference sequence). The CDR3 DNA reads as TGTGCCAGCAGTTTATCCCCCGTGATATTTGGACAGACCTACAATGAGCAGTTCTTC. Its translation: CASSLSPVIFGQTYNEQFF.

A few counts support this clonotype. The J gene is TRBJ2-1, the V gene TRBV6-5, with 8 bases aligning to TRBD2. V dropped 0 bases and J dropped 3; count of bases not matched to a gene: 4. In germline, CDR1 is MNHEY, CDR2 SVGAGI. The CDR3 totals 16 residues. Written as DNA, the CDR3 is TGTGCCAGCAGTTACTCCCTGCGGGGGGTCTACAATGAGCAGTTCTTC. It encodes CASSYSLRGVYNEQFF.

This clonotype has just a few counts. This chain links TRBV4-3 with TRBJ1-3; D ambiguous. V lost 4 bases to trimming and J lost 0 bases, with 7 bases between them. Germline-derived CDR1 and CDR2 are LGHNA and YSLEER. The CDR3 runs 14 residues. The CDR3 region is CASSPHNSGNTIYF. CDR3 bases: TGCGCCAGCAGCCCGCATAACTCTGGAAACACCATATATTTT.

The chain is built from TRBV29-1 and TRBJ1-2; 8 bases are a match to TRBD1. The V gene's germline CDR1 is SQVTM and CDR2 ANQGSEA. Trimming cost V 4 bases and J 8 bases; bases outside gene matches: 15. The CDR3 consists of 15 residues. In nucleotides, the CDR3 is TGCAGCGTTGGGACCCCGGGACAGGCTCAGGGAGGCTACACCTTC. As protein: CSVGTPGQAQGGYTF.

This clonotype was observed a few times. The V gene is TRBV18, the J gene TRBJ2-2; D not certain. Germline V gives CDR1 KGHSH, CDR2 LQKENI. The V gene lost 8 bases and the J gene lost 7 bases, with 11 bases spanning the gap. The CDR3 spans 12 residues. CDR3 loop: CASLTTSGELFF. In DNA form, the CDR3 reads TGTGCCAGCCTCACGACCAGCGGGGAGCTGTTTTTT.

As to this clonotype: One end of the junction is discordant with germline, which a read error may explain. The chain links TRBV10-3 to TRBJ2-6; 10 bases align to TRBD1. In germline, CDR1 is ENHRY, CDR2 SYGVKD. The CDR3 is 17 residues long. In nucleotides, the CDR3 is TGTGCCATCAGGCCGGGACAGGGGAGCTCTGGGGCCTACGTCCTGACTTTC. This codes for CAIRPGQGSSGAYVLTF.

The chain links TRBV29-1 to TRBJ1-1, with D possibly being TRBD1 (6 bases). This CDR3 has 14 residues. The V and J ends lost 6 bases and 1 base respectively, with 15 bases between them. Germline CDR1 reads SQVTM; CDR2 reads ANQGSEA. The CDR3 nucleotides read TGCAGCGTGGGCGCGGACAGATCGAACACTGAAGCTTTCTTT. Protein: CSVGADRSNTEAFF. Supplemented by reference TRBV29-1 and TRBJ1-1, the full variable domain reads SAVISQKPSRDICQRGTSLTIQCQVDSQVTMMFWYRQQPGQSLTLIATANQGSEATYESGFVIDKFPISRPNLTFSTLTVSNMSPEDSSIYLCSVGADRSNTEAFFGQGTRLTVV.

There are a few counts of this clonotype. DNA of the CDR3: TGTGCCAGCAGCTTGTCAGCGTTTAACTATGGCTACACCTTC. Translated, it gives CASSLSAFNYGYTF. The V gene is TRBV7-2, the J gene TRBJ1-2, with D hard to call. Germline CDR1 reads SGHTA; CDR2 reads FQGNSA. The V end lost 3 bases, the J end lost 1 base, and 9 bases lay between the germline ends. This CDR3 comprises 14 residues. The whole variable domain, filled in from reference TRBV7-2 and TRBJ1-2, reads GAGVSQSPSNKVTEKGKDVELRCDPISGHTALYWYRQSLGQGLEFLIYFQGNSAPDKSGLPSDRFSAERTGGSVSTLTIQRTQQEDSAVYLCASSLSAFNYGYTFGSGTRLTVV.

This clonotype was seen a handful of times. The chain combines TRBV6-5 with TRBJ2-7; a weak D match, TRBD2 (5 bases). V lost 2 bases, J lost 3 bases, and 8 bases lay in between. The CDR3 is 13 residues long. Germline V gives CDR1 MNHEY, CDR2 SVGAGI. CDR3 DNA sequence: TGTGCCAGCAGTTACGAGGGAGACTACGAGCAGTACTTC. Its protein is CASSYEGDYEQYF.

This clonotype has only a few counts. CDR3 loop: CASSSRYGSYNEQFF. Here the CDR3 DNA reads TGTGCCAGCAGCAGCCGGTACGGATCCTACAATGAGCAGTTCTTC. The chain combines TRBV7-2 with TRBJ2-1; D ambiguous. Trimming took 5 bases from V and 1 from J, leaving 12 bases between them. Germline V CDR1 and CDR2: SGHTA, FQGNSA. The CDR3 contains 15 residues.

The chain combines TRBV18 with TRBJ2-4; 8 bases fit TRBD1. The CDR3 is made up of 15 amino acids. The V and J ends lost 3 bases and 5 bases, in that order; junction bases with no gene match: 6. Germline V CDR1 and CDR2: KGHSH, LQKENI. CDR3 in DNA: TGTGCCAGCTCACCGTTACAGGGGGTGGAAAACATTCAGTACTTC. Protein product: CASSPLQGVENIQYF.